Reported below is one T cell receptor (beta chain). The antigen remains unidentified. This specimen belongs to a study of T-cell reconstitution after alpha-beta-depleted transplantation in children. CDR1 is LNHDA, CDR2 SQIVND, per germline (reference sequence). V was pared by 3 bases and J by 13 bases, with 13 bases between. This CDR3 is built from 12 residues. General study findings and limits: Among T cells one year after transplant, newly produced cells accounted for most counts and diversity.

It was with unique molecular identifiers that the TCRbeta library was prepared. TCRdb called the PCR reads again in MiXCR, with one record for every CDR3 protein. The sample yields fewer than 1 million distinct CDR3 sequences, roughly 15% seen once. The chain recombines TRBV19 with TRBJ2-1; TRBD2 is a possible D gene (6 bases). The specimen comprised PBMCs, mostly from graft donor cells, sampled 360 days after TCRalphabeta/CD19-depleted stem cell transplant. The TCR was taken from a male patient younger than 18 who had a stem cell transplant for acute lymphoblastic leukemia, so the T cells may come from the graft donor. For the CDR3, the DNA is TGTGCCAGTAGTATTGGGACTGCCATACAGTTCTTC. It translates to CASSIGTAIQFF.